These 22 T cell receptor beta chains were all obtained from the same sample, sequenced in a study of long-term antiretroviral therapy in people with HIV. immunoSEQ v3.0 was run at survey level. Clones were read by immunoSEQ multiplex PCR, and TCRdb kept only the in-frame ones, dropping some. Of about 30,000 clones in the sample, about 85% are singletons; the top ten hold 7.5% to 10%. This specimen consisted of unsorted PBMCs, obtained 3 years after starting antiretroviral therapy. Every receptor here comes from a man aged 35 to 55 with HIV.

The V gene is TRBV5-8, the J gene TRBJ1-5; TRBD1 matches 7 bases. V shed 3 bases and J 7 bases; nucleotides not matched to a gene: 16. The CDR3 length is 17 residues. CDR1 is SGHTS and CDR2 is YDEGEE in the germline V gene. The CDR3 bases are TGTGCCAGCAGCTCCTACACCCGGACAGGTCTCTCCCAGCCCCAGCATTTT. Translating it yields CASSSYTRTGLSQPQHF.

This chain uses TRBV5-6 with TRBJ2-5; the D call may be TRBD1 or TRBD2 (6 bases each). CDR3 length: 16 residues. V was clipped by 3 bases and J by 2 bases, with 17 bases between them. Germline CDR1 and CDR2: SGHDT and YYEEEE. This CDR3 reads CASSWGGQRAQETQYF. The CDR3 DNA follows: TGTGCCAGCAGCTGGGGAGGACAGAGGGCTCAAGAGACCCAGTACTTC.

V is TRBV6-1 and J is TRBJ2-7, with D maybe TRBD1 (5 bases). Trimming removed 4 bases from V and 6 bases from J, with 13 bases in between. The CDR3 consists of 13 residues. Germline CDR1 and CDR2: MNHNS and SASEGT. This CDR3 reads CASSVGQAFEQYF. The CDR3 bases are TGTGCCAGCAGTGTTGGACAAGCCTTCGAGCAGTACTTC.

This clone was counted a few times. This rearrangement joins TRBV5-1 to TRBJ2-7; D uncertain. The V end was cut by 4 bases, the J end by 0 bases, with 11 bases between. This CDR3 has 14 residues. Germline CDR1 is SGHRS and CDR2 is YFSETQ. CDR3 sequence reads: CASSDPRSSYEQYF. In DNA, the CDR3 is TGCGCCAGCAGCGACCCTAGGAGCTCCTACGAGCAGTACTTC.

The chain is built from TRBV7-2 and TRBJ2-7; D might be TRBD1 or TRBD2, each matching 6 bases. CDR3 length: 13 amino acids. Per germline, CDR1 SGHTA and CDR2 FQGNSA. With 6 bases removed from V and 2 bases from J, the gap between germline ends came to 11 bases. CDR3 in DNA: TGTGCCAGCAGTTGGGGGGCTCCCTACGAGCAGTACTTC. This gives the protein CASSWGAPYEQYF.

The rearrangement links TRBV5-1 to TRBJ1-1; the D is unclear. Germline loops: CDR1 SGHRS, CDR2 YFSETQ. V lost 8 bases to trimming and J lost 3 bases, with 14 bases between them. The CDR3 covers 13 residues. The CDR3 bases are TGCGCCAGTACAAAGCTGGGATACACTGAAGCTTTCTTT. Its translation is CASTKLGYTEAFF.

The V and J genes are TRBV30 and TRBJ2-6; D gene unclear. Germline-derived CDR1 and CDR2 are GTSNPN and SVGIG (reference sequence). V shed 0 bases and J shed 0 bases, with 3 bases lying between them. CDR3 length: 14 residues. CDR3 amino acids: CAWSVDSGANVLTF. The CDR3, as DNA: TGTGCCTGGAGTGTAGACTCTGGGGCCAACGTCCTGACTTTC.

The chain employs TRBV19 and TRBJ1-1; D is unresolved. CDR3 length equals 15 residues. The germline CDR1 and CDR2 sequences are LNHDA and SQIVND (reference sequence). Trimming took off 3 bases at V and 0 bases at J, with 11 bases between the two ends. CDR3 sequence reads: CASSMGNRMNTEAFF. The CDR3 DNA is TGTGCCAGTAGTATGGGAAACAGAATGAACACTGAAGCTTTCTTT.

The chain links TRBV5-1 to TRBJ2-1; 7 bases are shared with TRBD2. J gave up 3 bases and V 2 bases, and 11 bases lay outside the gene matches. This CDR3 comprises 17 residues. CDR1 and CDR2 (germline): SGHRS, YFSETQ. The CDR3 nucleotides read TGCGCCAGCAGCTTCCCGACCAGCGGGGAATACTACAATGAGCAGTTCTTC. Translation gives CASSFPTSGEYYNEQFF.

CDR3 sequence (DNA): TGTGCCAGCTCACAAGGACATTCCTCCTACAATGAGCAGTTCTTC. It codes for CASSQGHSSYNEQFF. The J gene is TRBJ2-1, the V gene TRBV18, with D tentatively TRBD1 (5 bases). Germline V gene sequence: CDR1 KGHSH, CDR2 LQKENI. The CDR3 has 15 residues. The V and J ends lost 4 bases and 0 bases respectively, with 10 bases between them.

In this sample, this clone turned up once. The CDR3 reads CASSEMGLNSGNTIYF. The CDR3 bases are TGTGCCAGCAGTGAAATGGGGCTCAACTCTGGAAACACCATATATTTT. The chain employs TRBV2 and TRBJ1-3; possible D gene TRBD1, 5 bases. CDR3 length: 16 residues. Germline values: CDR1 SNHLY, CDR2 FYNNEI. V dropped 2 bases and J dropped 0 bases, with 11 bases sitting between them.

The CDR3 nucleotides are TGTGCCAGCAGCTTAGAGGCAGCCGGAGGCTACACCTTC. This translates into CASSLEAAGGYTF. This chain joins TRBV11-2 and TRBJ1-2; D unresolved. V was shortened by 0 bases and J by 8 bases, with 10 bases between the two germline ends. The CDR3 runs to 13 residues. CDR1 and CDR2 (germline): SGHAT, FQNNGV.

In DNA form, the CDR3 reads TGTGCCAGCAGCTCTGGACAGGGTACCTACGAGCAGTACTTC. This encodes CASSSGQGTYEQYF. The chain employs TRBV7-9 and TRBJ2-7, with 8 bases aligning to TRBD1. Germline-derived CDR1 and CDR2 are SEHNR and FQNEAQ (reference sequence). V lost 4 bases, J lost 2 bases, and 4 bases stayed unmatched. This CDR3 has 14 residues.

This rearrangement joins TRBV10-1 to TRBJ2-3, with TRBD1 identical over 9 bases. Germline CDR1 reads WNHNN; CDR2 reads SYGVQD (reference sequence). J gave up 2 bases and V 5 bases, and 8 bases lay outside the gene matches. The CDR3 is 16 residues long. The DNA for the CDR3 is TGCGCCAGCAGTCTGGACAGGGGTCGGGTCACAGATACGCAGTATTTT. Translating gives CASSLDRGRVTDTQYF.

The chain recombines TRBV5-1 with TRBJ1-2; TRBD1 aligns across 8 bases. This CDR3 has 15 amino acids. Germline trimming cut 3 bases from V and 2 bases from J; bases unmatched to any gene: 6. The germline gives CDR1 SGHRS, CDR2 YFSETQ. The CDR3 DNA reads TGCGCCAGCAGCTCGTTGGGACAGGCAAACTATGGCTACACCTTC. Its translation: CASSSLGQANYGYTF.

The chain links TRBV6-5 to TRBJ1-2, with no clear D. Trimming took off 5 bases at V and 6 bases at J, with 13 bases between the two ends. The CDR3 extends over 13 amino acids. Germline V gives CDR1 MNHEY, CDR2 SVGAGI. The CDR3 sequence is CASSEQIRDGYTF. DNA for the CDR3: TGTGCCAGCAGTGAACAAATAAGGGATGGCTACACCTTC.

The chain uses TRBV7-9 and TRBJ2-1, with TRBD2 identical over 7 bases. This CDR3 has 14 residues. CDR1 is SEHNR and CDR2 is FQNEAQ in the germline V gene (reference sequence). V lost 5 bases and J lost 9; bases outside the gene matches: 10. The CDR3 sequence: CASSPETSRSEQFF. The DNA of the CDR3 is TGTGCCAGCAGCCCCGAGACTAGCAGGAGTGAGCAGTTCTTC.

V gene TRBV30 combines with J gene TRBJ1-1; D is unresolved. This CDR3 is 14 amino acids long. V lost 3 bases and J lost 0, with 11 bases in between. The germline CDR1 and CDR2 sequences are GTSNPN and SVGIG (reference sequence). In DNA form, the CDR3 reads TGTGCCTGGAGCCTGGACGGGTTGAACACTGAAGCTTTCTTT. Its translation is CAWSLDGLNTEAFF. The complete variable domain, with remaining parts taken from reference TRBV30 and TRBJ1-1, reads SQTIHQWPATLVQPVGSPLSLECTVEGTSNPNLYWYRQAAGRGLQLLFYSVGIGQISSEVPQNLSASRPQDRQFILSSKKLLLSDSGFYLCAWSLDGLNTEAFFGQGTRLTVV.

This rearrangement joins TRBV4-2 to TRBJ2-5; 7 bases are a match to TRBD2. J gave up 4 bases and V 0 bases, and 14 bases lay outside the gene matches. The CDR3 runs 18 residues. The germline V gene encodes CDR1 LGHNA and CDR2 YNFKEQ. DNA of the CDR3: TGTGCCAGCAGCCAAGAAGCCCGAGGCGGGAGTCAGGTAGAGACCCAGTACTTC. Amino acids: CASSQEARGGSQVETQYF.

The chain employs TRBV6-1 and TRBJ2-1; 10 nucleotides agree with TRBD2. The CDR3 totals 14 residues. V dropped 3 bases and J dropped 6; count of bases not matched to a gene: 2. The germline V gene has CDR1 MNHNS and CDR2 SASEGT. This CDR3 reads CASSDTSGVNEQFF. The CDR3, as DNA: TGTGCCAGCAGTGATACTAGCGGGGTCAATGAGCAGTTCTTC.

The chain couples TRBV11-3 to TRBJ2-1, with D hard to call. The CDR3 length is 13 residues. V lost 0 bases and J 5 bases, leaving 5 bases between the germline ends. The germline V gene encodes CDR1 SGHNT and CDR2 YENEEA. CDR3 coding DNA: TGTGCCAGCAGCTTAGATTACAACAATGAGCAGTTCTTC. Translation: CASSLDYNNEQFF. The full variable domain, with the rest looked up from reference TRBV11-3 and TRBJ2-1, is EAGVVQSPRYKIIEKKQPVAFWCNPISGHNTLYWYLQNLGQGPELLIRYENEEAVDDSQLPKDRFSAERLKGVDSTLKIQPAELGDSAVYLCASSLDYNNEQFFGPGTRLTVL.

This clone was detected only once. J is TRBJ1-2 and V is TRBV2; D is unclear. CDR1 is SNHLY, CDR2 FYNNEI, per germline. The CDR3 is made up of 14 amino acids. With 4 bases removed from V and 6 bases from J, the gap between germline ends came to 15 bases. This chain's CDR3 is CASSGPEHWNGYTF. CDR3 coding DNA: TGTGCCAGCAGTGGTCCGGAGCACTGGAATGGCTACACCTTC.